These 20 T cell receptor beta chains were sequenced from one sample in a study of beta chain features in type 1 diabetes (dated by TCRdb to the late 2010s). Here is what the overall study found, with its caveats: A moderate but significant shortening of TCRB CDR3 length was observed in type 1 diabetes patients in all four CD4+ subsets.

The library was generated by the immunoSEQ multiplex PCR assay. All of the isolated RNA was reverse transcribed with the High Capacity cDNA Reverse Transcription Kit, so expressed TCRB transcripts were sequenced. TCRdb retrieved this table from immuneACCESS and kept in-frame rearrangements only. Not all clones are present; in checked studies, unresolved V genes account for under half, and no reason is known for the remainder. A total of fewer than 200,000 clones appear in this sample, over 9% of them only once. In total, the top ten clones hold approximately 0.46% of the sample. These TCRs are of unknown antigen specificity. The specimen sequenced was central memory CD4+ T cells from blood. These receptors came from a man in his thirties or forties with type 1 diabetes.

This sequence joins TRBV19 and TRBJ2-1, with TRBD2 identical over 8 bases. The ends lost 8 bases at V and 6 bases at J; junction bases unmatched: 12. The CDR3 has 15 residues. The germline V gene encodes CDR1 LNHDA and CDR2 SQIVND (reference sequence). The CDR3 sequence is CASGLVAGLSNEQFF. As DNA, the CDR3 is TGTGCCAGTGGGCTGGTAGCGGGATTAAGCAATGAGCAGTTCTTC.

The CDR3 region has the DNA TGTGCCATCAGTGATAGCGGGTACACAGATACGCAGTATTTT. Translation: CAISDSGYTDTQYF. The V call is TRBV10-3, the J call TRBJ2-3; 7 bases line up with TRBD2. Germline CDR1 ENHRY, CDR2 SYGVKD. V gave up 3 bases and J gave up 2 bases; unmatched junction bases: 2. There are 14 residues in the CDR3.

This clone was seen a handful of times. The chain carries TRBV5-1 and TRBJ2-7; TRBD1 aligns across 9 bases. Looked up from germline, CDR1 is SGHRS and CDR2 is YFSETQ. V dropped 3 bases and J dropped 3; count of bases not matched to a gene: 7. The CDR3 is 15 residues long. As DNA, the CDR3 is TGCGCCAGCAGCTACCGGGACAGGGCTATCTACGAGCAGTACTTC. It codes for CASSYRDRAIYEQYF.

A few counts support this clone. This sequence joins TRBV7-9 and TRBJ1-1; D remains ambiguous. The germline V gene has CDR1 SEHNR and CDR2 FQNEAQ (reference sequence). The CDR3 extends over 13 amino acids. Trimming removed 3 bases at V and 1 base at J, with 6 bases between. CDR3 in amino acids: CASSFRQNTEAFF. The CDR3 DNA sequence: TGTGCCAGCAGCTTCAGACAGAACACTGAAGCTTTCTTT.

This CDR3 is CAIMGSQGETQYF. CDR3 DNA: TGTGCCATCATGGGGTCCCAGGGAGAGACCCAGTACTTC. This rearrangement joins TRBV10-3 to TRBJ2-5; D is perhaps TRBD1 (5 bases). CDR1 and CDR2 from the germline V gene are ENHRY and SYGVKD. The CDR3 is 13 amino acids. The V gene lost 7 bases and the J gene lost 4 bases, with 13 bases spanning the gap.

This clone has only a few counts. CDR3 protein: CASSPPSGSLYEQYF. CDR3 bases: TGTGCCAGCAGCCCCCCTAGCGGGAGTCTCTACGAGCAGTACTTC. The chain joins TRBV7-9 to TRBJ2-7; TRBD2 matches at 10 bases. V trimming: 5 bases; J trimming: 3 bases; junction bases outside the gene matches: 7. The CDR3 loop spans 15 amino acids. Germline V lookup: CDR1 SEHNR, CDR2 FQNEAQ (reference sequence).

The J gene is TRBJ2-7, the V gene TRBV30; D is ambiguous. Trimming removed 5 bases from V and 3 bases from J, with 17 bases in between. Looked up from germline, CDR1 is GTSNPN and CDR2 is SVGIG (reference sequence). The CDR3 consists of 14 residues. CDR3 coding DNA: TGTGCCTGGGCCCGTAGAGATATGATCTACGAGCAGTACTTC. It yields the protein CAWARRDMIYEQYF.

This clone was seen more than once but under ten times. This chain joins TRBV2 and TRBJ1-5, with D tentatively TRBD1 (5 bases). CDR1 and CDR2 from the germline V gene are SNHLY and FYNNEI. V gave up 7 bases and J gave up 5 bases, with 15 bases separating them. This CDR3 is 14 amino acids long. The DNA of the CDR3 is TGTGCCAGCAATGGGCAGGGAAGCGATCAGCCCCAGCATTTT. Translated, it gives CASNGQGSDQPQHF.

This clone occurred a few times. The J gene is TRBJ2-1, the V gene TRBV4-1, with TRBD2 as a possible D gene (5 bases). With 0 bases removed from V and 9 bases from J, the gap between germline ends came to 9 bases. The CDR3 spans 13 residues. From germline, CDR1 is MGHRA and CDR2 YSYEKL. The CDR3 nucleotides read TGCGCCAGCAGCCAAGATAGGGAGCGTGAGCAGTTCTTC. This sequence encodes CASSQDREREQFF.

This clone showed up just a few times. The rearrangement joins TRBV19 to TRBJ1-5; 8 bases map to TRBD1. The V segment lost 7 bases and the J segment 0 bases; nucleotides outside the gene matches: 5. This CDR3 is built from 15 residues. Germline V CDR1 and CDR2: LNHDA, SQIVND (reference sequence). The CDR3 coding sequence is TGTGCCAGTACCGACAGGGGTTATAGCAATCAGCCCCAGCATTTT. Protein: CASTDRGYSNQPQHF. Supplemented by reference TRBV19 and TRBJ1-5, the full variable domain reads DGGITQSPKYLFRKEGQNVTLSCEQNLNHDAMYWYRQDPGQGLRLIYYSQIVNDFQKGDIAEGYSVSREKKESFPLTVTSAQKNPTAFYLCASTDRGYSNQPQHFGDGTRLSIL.

This clone was counted between two and nine times. The chain uses TRBV7-2 and TRBJ2-6, with D unresolved. This CDR3 is built from 13 residues. CDR1 and CDR2 (germline): SGHTA, FQGNSA. V gave up 5 bases and J gave up 5 bases, with 7 bases separating them. CDR3 nucleotides: TGTGCCAGCAGCCCTGTCTGGGCCAACGTCCTGACTTTC. Amino acids: CASSPVWANVLTF.

This chain uses TRBV28 with TRBJ1-2; 9 positions agree with TRBD1. J gave up 4 bases and V 6 bases, and 3 bases lay outside the gene matches. The germline V gene has CDR1 MDHEN and CDR2 SYDVKM. This CDR3 region has 13 residues. The CDR3 DNA is TGTGCCAGCAGGGGGACAGGGCTCTATGGCTACACCTTC. Encoded protein: CASRGTGLYGYTF.

This clone came up a few times. This rearrangement joins TRBV5-1 to TRBJ2-7; the match to TRBD2 covers 8 bases. V lost 4 bases and J lost 1; bases outside the gene matches: 4. Germline V gives CDR1 SGHRS, CDR2 YFSETQ. This CDR3 is built from 14 residues. This chain's CDR3 is CASSRAGGSYEQYF. Here the CDR3 DNA reads TGCGCCAGCAGCCGGGCGGGAGGTTCCTACGAGCAGTACTTC. The full variable domain, with the rest looked up from reference TRBV5-1 and TRBJ2-7, is KAGVTQTPRYLIKTRGQQVTLSCSPISGHRSVSWYQQTPGQGLQFLFEYFSETQRNKGNFPGRFSGRQFSNSRSEMNVSTLELGDSALYLCASSRAGGSYEQYFGPGTRLTVT.

The chain is built from TRBV11-1 and TRBJ2-7; 8 positions agree with TRBD1. The CDR3 is 12 amino acids. J gave up 5 bases and V 5 bases, and 2 bases lay outside the gene matches. The V gene's germline CDR1 is SGHAT and CDR2 FQDESV (reference sequence). CDR3 sequence (DNA): TGTGCCAGCAGCGGGACAGGCAACGAGCAGTACTTC. Its translation: CASSGTGNEQYF.

This clone was found a few times. The CDR3 sequence: CASSGDLLDTQYF. In DNA, the CDR3 is TGTGCCAGCAGCGGCGATCTTTTGGATACGCAGTATTTT. This sequence joins TRBV9 and TRBJ2-3, with D hard to call. V lost 3 bases, J lost 6 bases, and 11 bases lay in between. CDR1 is SGDLS, CDR2 YYNGEE, per germline. This CDR3 contains 13 residues. Full variable domain (outside the CDR3, taken from reference TRBV9 and TRBJ2-3): DSGVTQTPKHLITATGQRVTLRCSPRSGDLSVYWYQQSLDQGLQFLIQYYNGEERAKGNILERFSAQQFPDLHSELNLSSLELGDSALYFCASSGDLLDTQYFGPGTRLTVL.

The chain is built from TRBV15 and TRBJ1-2; D possibly corresponds to TRBD1 (5 bases). The CDR3 consists of 18 residues. V was trimmed by 0 bases and J by 0 bases, leaving 17 bases between them. Germline CDR1 LNHNV, CDR2 YYDKDF (reference sequence). The CDR3 spells CATSRDPGQGEANYGYTF. Here the CDR3 DNA reads TGTGCCACCAGCAGAGATCCTGGGCAGGGTGAGGCTAACTATGGCTACACCTTC.

This clone occurred a few times. The gene calls are TRBV7-2 and TRBJ1-2; D gene uncertain. Trimming took off 3 bases at V and 7 bases at J, with 6 bases between the two ends. Germline V lookup: CDR1 SGHTA, CDR2 FQGNSA. This CDR3 is built from 11 residues. The CDR3 DNA reads as TGTGCCAGCAGCTTGTCCGTTGGCTACACCTTC. This sequence encodes CASSLSVGYTF.

There are a few counts of this clone. The chain combines TRBV9 with TRBJ2-3; TRBD2 matches at 11 bases. Germline loops: CDR1 SGDLS, CDR2 YYNGEE. The CDR3 sequence is 16 residues long. V lost 4 bases to trimming and J lost 8 bases; unmatched junction nucleotides: 12. In nucleotides, the CDR3 is TGTGCCAGCAGCTTTGGGACTAGCGGAACTGGAGGTACGCAGTATTTT. Its protein product is CASSFGTSGTGGTQYF.

This chain joins TRBV5-1 and TRBJ2-2, with TRBD1 identical over 11 bases. Unmatched junction bases numbered 5, after V lost 0 bases and J lost 4 bases. Germline-derived CDR1 and CDR2 are SGHRS and YFSETQ. The CDR3 totals 17 residues. The CDR3 nucleotides read TGCGCCAGCAGCTTGGGACCTGGGACAGGGGGCACCGGGGAGCTGTTTTTT. Translated, it gives CASSLGPGTGGTGELFF.

This clone was counted only a few times. The chain recombines TRBV5-1 with TRBJ2-7; TRBD2 is a possible D gene (5 bases). CDR1 SGHRS and CDR2 YFSETQ come from the germline V gene. Trimming removed 0 bases from V and 3 bases from J, with 7 bases in between. This CDR3 has 13 residues. In DNA, the CDR3 is TGCGCCAGCAGCTTGGCCCGGGACTACGAGCAGTACTTC. Translating it yields CASSLARDYEQYF.